What follows describes a single T cell receptor beta chain. The J segment lost 4 bases and the V segment lost 7 bases, leaving 13 bases of the junction unmatched. CDR1 is LGHNA and CDR2 is YNFKEQ in the germline V gene. The CDR3 has 16 amino acids. The data were obtained in a study of blood T cell repertoires in COVID-19. Study-wide background: Material from acute and convalescent COVID-19 was sourced from the United States, Italy and Spain. In each case, the material was cDNA or gDNA derived from T cells, B-cell-depleted T cells, or PBMCs.

Under the authors' procedure: Estimated nucleated cell counts came from reference gene primer amplification. The assay was immunoSEQ multiplex PCR, and TCRdb's table has in-frame clones only and misses some. That table gives V, J and clone size, and the DNA gave D and trimming. The table records a few hundred thousand clones, approximately 81% of them present only once. V and J are TRBV4-2 and TRBJ2-3; 8 bases match TRBD2. This sequence was found in a woman of 80 years or more with acute or convalescent COVID-19. Sequencing input: peripheral blood. The CDR3 loop is CASNTGGGREPDTQYF. Here the CDR3 DNA reads TGTGCCAGCAACACGGGAGGGGGACGGGAGCCAGATACGCAGTATTTT.